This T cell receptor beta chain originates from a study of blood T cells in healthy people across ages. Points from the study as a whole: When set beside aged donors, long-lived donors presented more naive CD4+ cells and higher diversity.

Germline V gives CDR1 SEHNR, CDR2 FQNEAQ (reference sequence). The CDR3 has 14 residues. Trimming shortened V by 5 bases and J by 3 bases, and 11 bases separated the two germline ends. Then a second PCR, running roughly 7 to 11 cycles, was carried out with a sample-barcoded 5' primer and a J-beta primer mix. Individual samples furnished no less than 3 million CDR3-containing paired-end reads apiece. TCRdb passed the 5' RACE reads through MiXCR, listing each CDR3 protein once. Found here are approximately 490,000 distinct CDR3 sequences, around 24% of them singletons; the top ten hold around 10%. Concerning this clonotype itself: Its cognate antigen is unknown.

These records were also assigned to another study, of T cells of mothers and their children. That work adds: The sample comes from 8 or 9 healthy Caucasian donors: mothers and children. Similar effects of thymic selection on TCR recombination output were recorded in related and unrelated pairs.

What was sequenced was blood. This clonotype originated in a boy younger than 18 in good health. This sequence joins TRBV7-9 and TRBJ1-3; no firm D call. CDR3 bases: TGTGCCAGCAGCCCAAGTACGGGTGGAAACACCATATATTTT. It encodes CASSPSTGGNTIYF.